This is a list of T cell receptor beta chains from one sample in a study of blood T cell repertoires in COVID-19. Assay used: immunoSEQ multiplex PCR; TCRdb lists only in-frame clones, some missing. In the table there are more than 150,000 clones, just under 90% of which are singletons. The material sequenced was peripheral blood. The origin of the receptors is a woman younger than 35 who had recovered from COVID-19. The CDR3 runs from the conserved cysteine through the conserved F or W. D genes are given only for firm matches. Where a row states a size, it is once, few, many or the class of an expanded clone; other rows omit it.

v_gene,j_gene,d_gene,abundance,CDR3nt,CDR3aa
TRBV7-3,TRBJ2-2,-,-,TGTGCCAGCAGCTTCTGGCCCGCAGCGGGTGACACCGGGGAGCTGTTTTTT,CASSFWPAAGDTGELFF
TRBV7-3,TRBJ2-2,TRBD2,-,TGTGCCAGCAGCACTAGCGGGAGGTTAACCGGGGAGCTGTTTTTT,CASSTSGRLTGELFF
TRBV7-9,TRBJ1-1,TRBD1,-,TGTGCCAGCAGCTGGGACAGCCTGGAAGCTTTCTTT,CASSWDSLEAFF
TRBV18,TRBJ2-3,-,-,TGTGCCAGCTCACCAATGAGGGCAGGGGCAGATACGCAGTATTTT,CASSPMRAGADTQYF
TRBV6-5,TRBJ1-6,TRBD1,-,TGTGCCAGCAGTCCCGGGACAGGGCATAATTCACCCCTCCACTTT,CASSPGTGHNSPLHF
TRBV7-2,TRBJ2-3,TRBD2,once,TGTGCCAGCAGCACCCCTAGCGGGGGGGTCTCCTCCACAGATACGCAGTATTTT,CASSTPSGGVSSTDTQYF
TRBV12-3/TRBV12-4,TRBJ1-1,TRBD1,-,TGTGCCACCACTGGACAGGGTCGGACTGAAGCTTTCTTT,CATTGQGRTEAFF
TRBV15,TRBJ1-4,-,-,TGTGCCACCAGCAGAGATCTCGGGTCAGGGAATGAAAAACTGTTTTTT,CATSRDLGSGNEKLFF
TRBV18,TRBJ1-2,-,-,TGTGCCAGCTCACCACCAGCCCGGGGTGGCTACACCTTC,CASSPPARGGYTF
TRBV5-1,TRBJ2-3,-,-,TGCGCCACCAAACTAGCCACGGGGATGGATACGCAGTATTTT,CATKLATGMDTQYF
TRBV6-4,TRBJ2-2,-,-,TGTGCCAGCAGTGAGACGGGGTCGGTCGGGGAGCTGTTTTTT,CASSETGSVGELFF
TRBV5-4,TRBJ1-5,-,-,TGTGCCAGCACAGGCCCGCCAGGTAGCAATCAGCCCCAGCATTTT,CASTGPPGSNQPQHF
TRBV18,TRBJ2-7,-,-,TGTGCCAGCTCACCAGGGCAGGTGATCTCCTACGAGCAGTACTTC,CASSPGQVISYEQYF
TRBV7-2,TRBJ1-2,TRBD1,-,TGTGCCAGCAGCACCAACACAGGGGGAGATATCTATGGCTACACCTTC,CASSTNTGGDIYGYTF
TRBV9,TRBJ2-4,-,-,TGTGCCAGCAGCTTAGGGATGGACATTCACAAAAACATTCAGTACTTC,CASSLGMDIHKNIQYF
TRBV4-1,TRBJ2-5,TRBD1,-,TGCGCCAGCAGCCAAGATGAAGGGACAGGGGGTAGCGGGGAGACCCAGTACTTC,CASSQDEGTGGSGETQYF